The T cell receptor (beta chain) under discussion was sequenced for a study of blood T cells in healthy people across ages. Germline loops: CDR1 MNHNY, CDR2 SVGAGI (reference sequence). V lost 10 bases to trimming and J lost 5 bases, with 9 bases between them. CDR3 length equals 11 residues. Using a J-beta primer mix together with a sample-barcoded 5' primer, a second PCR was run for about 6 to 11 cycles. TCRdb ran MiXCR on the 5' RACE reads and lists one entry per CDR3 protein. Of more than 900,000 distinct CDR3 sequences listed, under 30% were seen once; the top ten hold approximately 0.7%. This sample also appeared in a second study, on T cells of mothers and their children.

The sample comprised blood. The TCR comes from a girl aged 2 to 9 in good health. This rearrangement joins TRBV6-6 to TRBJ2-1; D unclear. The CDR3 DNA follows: TGTGCCACCAGGACCAACAATGAGCAGTTCTTC. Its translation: CATRTNNEQFF.